The rows below give T cell receptor beta chains drawn from one sample of a study of human T cells and chemical hapten exposure. TCRdb re-analysed the reads in MiXCR, keeping a single row per CDR3 protein. The table records 95,000 to 150,000 distinct CDR3 sequences, over 6.5% of them present only once. Sequences were obtained from whole blood. All receptors come from a human donor in good health. Some clones in this sample may be carry-over from other donors' samples. Both conserved end residues are part of each CDR3. The order of the fields is J gene, D gene, V gene, clone size, CDR3 DNA, CDR3 protein. The D gene is left open where the match is weak. The size field is filled for only some rows; it gives once, few, many or a size class.

J gene: TRBJ2-1
D gene: TRBD2
V gene: TRBV5-1
clone size: NA
CDR3 DNA: TGCGCCAGCAGCTTGGGGACTAGCAACAATGAGCAGTTCTTC
CDR3 protein: CASSLGTSNNEQFF

J gene: TRBJ1-2
D gene: NA
V gene: TRBV7-9
clone size: many
CDR3 DNA: TGTGCCAGCAGCAGGTCCTGGGAGCCTAACAATGGCTACACCTTC
CDR3 protein: CASSRSWEPNNGYTF

J gene: TRBJ1-5
D gene: NA
V gene: TRBV27
clone size: NA
CDR3 DNA: TGTGCCAGCAGCGTGACAGGAAACTATAGCAATCAGCCCCAGCATTTT
CDR3 protein: CASSVTGNYSNQPQHF

J gene: TRBJ2-7
D gene: NA
V gene: TRBV3-1
clone size: NA
CDR3 DNA: TGTGCCAGCAGCCCCCGACAGAGACGGGCGTTCGACGAGCAGTACTTC
CDR3 protein: CASSPRQRRAFDEQYF

J gene: TRBJ2-7
D gene: TRBD1
V gene: TRBV6-2/TRBV6-3
clone size: few
CDR3 DNA: TGTGCCAGCATTCCAACCAAACGCACGACAGGGGGATCCTACGAGCAGTACTTC
CDR3 protein: CASIPTKRTTGGSYEQYF

J gene: TRBJ2-4
D gene: TRBD1
V gene: TRBV6-2/TRBV6-3
clone size: many
CDR3 DNA: TGTGCCAGCAGTCTTTCGGACAGGGCGGACATTCAGTACTTC
CDR3 protein: CASSLSDRADIQYF

J gene: TRBJ1-2
D gene: NA
V gene: TRBV7-9
clone size: many
CDR3 DNA: TGTGCCAGCAGCTTATATGGTGGCTACACCTTC
CDR3 protein: CASSLYGGYTF

J gene: TRBJ1-2
D gene: NA
V gene: TRBV18
clone size: NA
CDR3 DNA: TGTGCCAGCTCACGTGAACAGGGTGACTATGGCTACACCTTC
CDR3 protein: CASSREQGDYGYTF

J gene: TRBJ2-1
D gene: NA
V gene: TRBV7-7
clone size: few
CDR3 DNA: TGTGCCGGGCTAGCGCGAGTGATGTTAAGCTCCTACAATGAGCAGTTCTTC
CDR3 protein: CAGLARVMLSSYNEQFF

J gene: TRBJ1-5
D gene: NA
V gene: TRBV2
clone size: NA
CDR3 DNA: TGTGCCAGCAGGGAGAGTGGAATTAGCAATCAGCCCCAGCATTTT
CDR3 protein: CASRESGISNQPQHF

J gene: TRBJ2-7
D gene: NA
V gene: TRBV3-1
clone size: few
CDR3 DNA: TGTGCCAGCAGCCAACCAGGAAAAACCTCCTACGAGCAGTACTTC
CDR3 protein: CASSQPGKTSYEQYF

J gene: TRBJ1-2
D gene: NA
V gene: TRBV6-2/TRBV6-3
clone size: few
CDR3 DNA: TGTGCCAGCAGACAAACAGACAGGACGGGAGGCTACACCTTC
CDR3 protein: CASRQTDRTGGYTF

J gene: TRBJ2-3
D gene: TRBD1
V gene: TRBV28
clone size: NA
CDR3 DNA: TGTGCCAGCAGTTTACTGGGGGATGCGACAGGGTCCGGGACAGATACGCAGTATTTT
CDR3 protein: CASSLLGDATGSGTDTQYF

J gene: TRBJ1-5
D gene: TRBD1
V gene: TRBV12-5
clone size: few
CDR3 DNA: TGTGCTAGTGGTTTAATAACACGGGACAGGGACTTCAATCAGCCCCAGCATTTT
CDR3 protein: CASGLITRDRDFNQPQHF

J gene: TRBJ2-7
D gene: NA
V gene: TRBV4-2
clone size: NA
CDR3 DNA: TGTGCCAGCAGCCAAGGGGACGGCATTTACCACGAGCAGTACTTC
CDR3 protein: CASSQGDGIYHEQYF

J gene: TRBJ2-5
D gene: NA
V gene: TRBV29-1
clone size: NA
CDR3 DNA: TGCAGCGTTGAAGGTCGTCTGGTGGAGACCCAGTACTTC
CDR3 protein: CSVEGRLVETQYF

J gene: TRBJ2-2
D gene: NA
V gene: TRBV29-1
clone size: few
CDR3 DNA: TGCAGCGTTGCAGGGGAGGCCGGGGAGCTGTTTTTT
CDR3 protein: CSVAGEAGELFF

J gene: TRBJ2-1
D gene: NA
V gene: TRBV4-1
clone size: few
CDR3 DNA: TGCGCCAGCAGTACTCCGGGGAGGTCTTACAATGAGCAGTTCTTC
CDR3 protein: CASSTPGRSYNEQFF

J gene: TRBJ1-2
D gene: TRBD1
V gene: TRBV6-5
clone size: many
CDR3 DNA: TGTGCCAGCAGTTCCTCCGGGACAGGGAACTATGGCTACACCTTC
CDR3 protein: CASSSSGTGNYGYTF

J gene: TRBJ2-7
D gene: NA
V gene: TRBV6-5
clone size: NA
CDR3 DNA: TGTGCCAGCAGCCCCGGAGGGGGACTATCCTACGAGCAGTACTTC
CDR3 protein: CASSPGGGLSYEQYF

J gene: TRBJ1-2
D gene: NA
V gene: TRBV7-2
clone size: few
CDR3 DNA: TGTGCCAGCAGCTTAATGAGGGGGGACTATGGCTACACCTTC
CDR3 protein: CASSLMRGDYGYTF

J gene: TRBJ2-7
D gene: NA
V gene: TRBV5-6
clone size: few
CDR3 DNA: TGTGCCAGCAGCTCCCCGGGCACCCAGGGGTACGAGCAGTACTTC
CDR3 protein: CASSSPGTQGYEQYF

J gene: TRBJ2-3
D gene: NA
V gene: TRBV5-4
clone size: many
CDR3 DNA: TGTGCCAGCAGCGGGGGTAGCACAGATACGCAGTATTTT
CDR3 protein: CASSGGSTDTQYF

J gene: TRBJ1-1
D gene: NA
V gene: TRBV29-1
clone size: many
CDR3 DNA: TGCAGCGTTCGATTACTTTCGATGAACACTGAAGCTTTCTTT
CDR3 protein: CSVRLLSMNTEAFF

J gene: TRBJ2-2
D gene: TRBD2
V gene: TRBV20-1
clone size: few
CDR3 DNA: TGCAGTGCTAGACCTGCGCGGGGGGCGAACACCGGGGAGCTGTTTTTT
CDR3 protein: CSARPARGANTGELFF

J gene: TRBJ2-1
D gene: NA
V gene: TRBV7-2
clone size: many
CDR3 DNA: TGTGCCAGCAGCTTAAAATCTACAGGGTTGATCAATGAGCAGTTCTTC
CDR3 protein: CASSLKSTGLINEQFF

J gene: TRBJ1-5
D gene: NA
V gene: TRBV2
clone size: NA
CDR3 DNA: TGTGCCAGCAGGGGGGCCCAGGGGCCCCAGCATTTT
CDR3 protein: CASRGAQGPQHF

J gene: TRBJ2-3
D gene: TRBD1
V gene: TRBV27
clone size: NA
CDR3 DNA: TGTGCCAGCAGTGCATGGACAGGGGAGTCAGATACGCAGTATTTT
CDR3 protein: CASSAWTGESDTQYF

J gene: TRBJ1-2
D gene: NA
V gene: TRBV18
clone size: few
CDR3 DNA: TGTGCCAGCTCACCAAGGGGAGAGGATGGCTACACCTTC
CDR3 protein: CASSPRGEDGYTF

J gene: TRBJ1-3
D gene: NA
V gene: TRBV12-3/TRBV12-4
clone size: NA
CDR3 DNA: TGTGCCAGCAGTGGATACAGGGCCTCATTCTCTGGAAACACCATATATTTT
CDR3 protein: CASSGYRASFSGNTIYF

J gene: TRBJ1-2
D gene: TRBD1
V gene: TRBV19
clone size: many
CDR3 DNA: TGTGCCAGTAGTATAGAGGGACAGCGCATCTATGGCTACACCTTC
CDR3 protein: CASSIEGQRIYGYTF

J gene: TRBJ1-1
D gene: NA
V gene: TRBV9
clone size: many
CDR3 DNA: TGTGCCAGCAGCGTGGGGCCTGACAGGAGGAGGACTGAAGCTTTCTTT
CDR3 protein: CASSVGPDRRRTEAFF

J gene: TRBJ2-1
D gene: TRBD2
V gene: TRBV11-1
clone size: few
CDR3 DNA: TGTGCCAGCAGCCTTGACGGGACTAGCGGGGGAATTGCTTACAATGAGCAGTTCTTC
CDR3 protein: CASSLDGTSGGIAYNEQFF

J gene: TRBJ2-3
D gene: NA
V gene: TRBV7-2
clone size: NA
CDR3 DNA: TGTGCCAGCAGCCCGCGGATCCGCACAGATACGCAGTATTTT
CDR3 protein: CASSPRIRTDTQYF

J gene: TRBJ2-3
D gene: NA
V gene: TRBV6-1
clone size: NA
CDR3 DNA: TGTGCCAGCAGTGAAAGGTTCGGGTCTTGGGACCTTCTAGGAGATACGCAGTATTTT
CDR3 protein: CASSERFGSWDLLGDTQYF

J gene: TRBJ2-1
D gene: NA
V gene: TRBV5-1
clone size: many
CDR3 DNA: TGCGCCAGCAGCCTTACGAGTCGGGGCTCCTACAATGAGCAGTTCTTC
CDR3 protein: CASSLTSRGSYNEQFF

J gene: TRBJ2-7
D gene: TRBD1
V gene: TRBV29-1
clone size: few
CDR3 DNA: TGCAGCGTCGAACTTGGGACAGCCTACGAGCAGTACTTC
CDR3 protein: CSVELGTAYEQYF

J gene: TRBJ2-2
D gene: TRBD1
V gene: TRBV5-1
clone size: few
CDR3 DNA: TGCGCCAGCAGCTTGGAGAGGACAGGGCCCGGGGAGCTGTTTTTT
CDR3 protein: CASSLERTGPGELFF

J gene: TRBJ1-1
D gene: NA
V gene: TRBV7-9
clone size: many
CDR3 DNA: TGTGCCAGCAGCTTAACGCCCGGGCTTCCCACTGAAGCTTTCTTT
CDR3 protein: CASSLTPGLPTEAFF

J gene: TRBJ1-1
D gene: NA
V gene: TRBV11-2
clone size: few
CDR3 DNA: TGTGCCAGCAGCTTAGACATGCTAGGAACTGAAGCTTTCTTT
CDR3 protein: CASSLDMLGTEAFF

J gene: TRBJ1-3
D gene: TRBD1
V gene: TRBV12-3/TRBV12-4
clone size: many
CDR3 DNA: TGTGCCATCCCCCGAGGGCAGGGGGGAGGAAACACCATATATTTT
CDR3 protein: CAIPRGQGGGNTIYF

J gene: TRBJ2-5
D gene: NA
V gene: TRBV5-1
clone size: few
CDR3 DNA: TGCGCCAGCAGCCAGAGGGGTTGGACGGTCCAAGAGACCCAGTACTTC
CDR3 protein: CASSQRGWTVQETQYF

J gene: TRBJ2-1
D gene: TRBD2
V gene: TRBV9
clone size: few
CDR3 DNA: TGTGCCAGCAGCCCGGAGGGGGTAGCGGGAGAGGTTGAGCAGTTCTTC
CDR3 protein: CASSPEGVAGEVEQFF

J gene: TRBJ2-1
D gene: TRBD2
V gene: TRBV5-4
clone size: NA
CDR3 DNA: TGTGCCAGCAGCTTGTCTAGCGGGAGTTACAATAAGCAGTTCTTC
CDR3 protein: CASSLSSGSYNKQFF

J gene: TRBJ1-5
D gene: NA
V gene: TRBV5-6
clone size: many
CDR3 DNA: TGTGCCAGCAGCTTGCGAAAGGAAGAGGGCAATCAGCCCCAGCATTTT
CDR3 protein: CASSLRKEEGNQPQHF

J gene: TRBJ2-5
D gene: NA
V gene: TRBV5-1
clone size: few
CDR3 DNA: TGCGCCAGCAGCTTGTCTGTCGGGGGGCCGGAGACCCAGTACTTC
CDR3 protein: CASSLSVGGPETQYF